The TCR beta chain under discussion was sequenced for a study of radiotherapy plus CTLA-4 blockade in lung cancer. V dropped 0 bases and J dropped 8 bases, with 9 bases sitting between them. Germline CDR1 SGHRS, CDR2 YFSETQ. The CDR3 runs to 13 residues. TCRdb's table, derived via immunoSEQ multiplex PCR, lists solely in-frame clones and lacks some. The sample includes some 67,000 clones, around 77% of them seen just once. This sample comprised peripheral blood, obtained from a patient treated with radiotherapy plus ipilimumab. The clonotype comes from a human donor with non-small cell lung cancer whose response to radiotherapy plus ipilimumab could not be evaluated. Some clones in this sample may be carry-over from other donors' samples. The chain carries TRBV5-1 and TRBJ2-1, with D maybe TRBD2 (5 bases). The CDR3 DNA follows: TGCGCCAGCAGCTTGGACGGGGAGTATGAGCAGTTCTTC. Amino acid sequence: CASSLDGEYEQFF. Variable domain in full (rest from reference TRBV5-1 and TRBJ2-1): KAGVTQTPRYLIKTRGQQVTLSCSPISGHRSVSWYQQTPGQGLQFLFEYFSETQRNKGNFPGRFSGRQFSNSRSEMNVSTLELGDSALYLCASSLDGEYEQFFGPGTRLTVL.